The sequence of this TCR beta chain was determined in a study of blood T cell repertoires in COVID-19. Study-level information: From the United States, Italy and Spain came samples of acute and convalescent COVID-19. T cells, B-cell-depleted T cells, or PBMCs provided the cDNA or gDNA that served as material.

Authors' processing steps: Amplification with reference gene primers provided the estimates of nucleated cell counts. Method: immunoSEQ multiplex PCR; TCRdb's copy keeps in-frame clones and lacks some. From that table come the V and J calls and clone size; the DNA was used to work out D and trimming. Among about 40,000 clones, roughly nine tenths were seen once, and the ten largest hold more than 15%. The V gene lost 4 bases and the J gene lost 3 bases, with 14 bases spanning the gap. CDR3 length: 15 residues. The germline V gene encodes CDR1 LGHNA and CDR2 YSLEER. The sequence was collected from a man aged 45-65 years in a cohort sampled during active COVID-19. The chain has TRBV4-3 and TRBJ2-3, with D unresolved. The specimen sequenced was peripheral blood. CDR3 sequence reads: CASSPSMSQTDTQYF. The CDR3 region has the DNA TGCGCCAGCAGCCCTTCGATGTCCCAGACAGATACGCAGTATTTT.